This T cell receptor (beta chain) was sequenced in a study of vaccination and CD4 T cells after COVID-19. Study findings and constraints: Spike mono-reactivity was shown by 304 of 307 vaccine-specific clones in convalescent patients.

The CDR3 covers 15 residues. Germline V gives CDR1 SEHNR, CDR2 FQNEAQ (reference sequence). V was clipped by 4 bases and J by 2 bases, with 11 bases between them. Note on this clonotype: The antigen is not known.

Described treatment: roughly 10-day PBMC culture with coronavirus spike peptide pools or control peptides (ViraFEST assay). After expanding antigen-specific T cells with peptide pools, ViraFEST sequenced their TCRs. Positive SARS-CoV-2 PCR tests in convalescent patients dated from March to December 2020, pre-Alpha, Beta and Delta. Scientists ran DNA taken from cultured CD4+ T cells through the Oncomine TCR Beta short-read assay for sequencing. TCRdb recomputed calls from the PCR reads with MiXCR, one row per CDR3 protein. The repertoire has 20,000 to 25,000 distinct CDR3 sequences, 45% to 60% of them found once; the top ten carry about 5.4%.

The sequenced sample consisted of CD4+ T cells from blood, cultured in vitro. This chain joins TRBV7-9 and TRBJ1-4, with D tentatively TRBD1 (5 bases). The clonotype was recovered from a human donor who had recovered from COVID-19. CDR3 DNA: TGTGCCAGCAGCTCCAGACAGACGACTAATGAAAAACTGTTTTTT. Protein: CASSSRQTTNEKLFF.